This TCR beta chain was retrieved from a study of blood T cell repertoires in COVID-19. Study-level background: Sites across the United States, Italy and Spain contributed samples from acute and convalescent COVID-19.

Sequenced by immunoSEQ multiplex PCR; TCRdb stores in-frame clones only, minus some. The table has 300,000 or so clones, around 86% seen once; the top ten hold 1%. Deletions cut 0 bases from V and 3 bases from J, with 13 bases between. The CDR3 loop spans 16 amino acids. The germline CDR1 and CDR2 sequences are SGHRS and YFSETQ. The clonotype was recovered from a man aged 45-65 years with active or convalescent COVID-19. This chain links TRBV5-1 with TRBJ2-1, with D uncertain. Sequenced material: peripheral blood. The CDR3 is CASSLGSSHYYNEQFF. CDR3 sequence (DNA): TGCGCCAGCAGCTTGGGGTCCAGTCACTACTACAATGAGCAGTTCTTC.